This TCR beta chain is drawn from a study of T-cell memory formation after mild COVID-19. Study-level information: Clustering of TCRs was largely donor specific.

A few counts support this clonotype. The target antigen is unknown. The CDR3 covers 16 residues. The junction had 5 bases not matched to a gene; V was cut back by 5 bases and J by 2 bases. Study-wide findings and caveats: The study found contracting CD4+ clones mainly in CM and EM and contracting CD8+ clones in EMRA. Pre-infection memory held some responding clones, suggesting pre-existing cross-reactive T cells responded. Among clones contracting day 15 to 85, CD4/CD8 was balanced, whereas later expanders leaned CD4+.

MiXCR, run by TCRdb on the 5' RACE reads, gives a single entry per CDR3 protein. The repertoire holds under 300,000 distinct CDR3 sequences, with around 17% as singletons. This chain connects TRBV12-3 or TRBV12-4 to TRBJ2-3, with TRBD2 matching 12 bases. This receptor was obtained from a man younger than 35 who had mild COVID-19 (a few samples of this study predate the infection). Cell type and time point are not known. The specimen sequenced was PBMCs or a T cell subset sorted from them (not recorded which). The chain's CDR3 is CASSTRLAGATDTQYF. The DNA of the CDR3 is TGTGCCAGCAGTACACGACTAGCGGGGGCCACAGATACGCAGTATTTT.